This TCR beta chain was profiled in a study of regulatory T cells in long-lasting Graves disease. This clonotype was picked up a small number of times. Time point specified: newly diagnosed GD, antithyroid drugs for less than 3 months. Extracted RNA from PBMCs served as the source of the TCR library. Patients came through an endocrinology department, and that department was in Xi'an, China. Arm-PCR of CDR3 regions and iRepertoire HTBI primers were the basis on which TCR beta libraries were built. Using its own MiXCR run on the multiplex PCR reads, TCRdb lists one record per CDR3 protein. The data hold 510,000 or so distinct CDR3 sequences, with 12% observed a single time. This CDR3 contains 16 residues. The germline V gene has CDR1 MNHEY and CDR2 SVGAGI. V lost 0 bases and J lost 0, with 12 bases in between. These records were also assigned to another study, of T cells in Graves' hyperthyroidism and ophthalmopathy. According to that study: Reasons for excluding patients were uncontrolled infection, other autoimmune disease, pregnancy or lactation. In validation, the model predicted ophthalmopathy. These predictions came a median approximately 5.9 months before onset.

V and J are TRBV6-5 and TRBJ2-7; D is uncertain. The starting material was peripheral blood mononuclear cells (PBMCs), obtained at new diagnosis, from a patient treated with antithyroid drugs. The sequence was collected from a woman in her 30s with Graves disease. The CDR3 coding sequence is TGTGCCAGCAGTTACTCGGTGGCTTCTAGCTCCTACGAGCAGTACTTC. Translated: CASSYSVASSSYEQYF.